The 28 T cell receptor beta chains below come from one sample, sequenced in a study of shared clonotypes between healthy human individuals. This table comes from immunoSEQ multiplex PCR, and its TCRdb copy is limited to in-frame clones, with some not included. The table includes about 690,000 clones, around 91% detected once. Sequencing input: memory CD8+ T cells from PBMCs. Subset reported: CD45RO+ cells pooled with CCR7-negative TemRA cells. These receptors were taken from a man younger than 35 in good health. Some clones in this sample may be carry-over from other donors' samples.

In its sample, this clone was seen many times. This rearrangement joins TRBV1 to TRBJ2-2. TRBV1 is assigned pseudogene status. The CDR3 contains 15 residues. This CDR3 is CTSSHWPRPTGELFF. DNA of the CDR3: TGCACCAGCAGCCATTGGCCGAGACCAACCGGGGAGCTGTTTTTT.

Turning to this clone: Other DNA sequences in the sample encode the same CDR3. The chain joins TRBV4-2 to TRBJ2-6; D may be TRBD1 (6 bases). CDR3 length: 16 residues. V lost 0 bases, J lost 0 bases, and 6 bases lay in between. Per the germline V gene, CDR1 is LGHNA and CDR2 is YNFKEQ. CDR3: CASSQEGGSGANVLTF. Written as DNA, the CDR3 is TGTGCCAGCAGCCAAGAAGGGGGCTCTGGGGCCAACGTCCTGACTTTC.

The J gene is TRBJ1-5, the V gene TRBV7-9; 8 bases align to TRBD1. Per germline, CDR1 SEHNR and CDR2 FQNEAQ (reference sequence). V was pared by 1 base and J by 8 bases, with 13 bases of the junction left unmatched. The CDR3 loop spans 17 amino acids. CDR3 loop: CASSLGQGALSGEPQHF. As DNA, the CDR3 is TGTGCCAGCAGCTTAGGGCAGGGGGCCTTATCAGGGGAGCCCCAGCATTTT.

The J gene is TRBJ1-4, the V gene TRBV5-4; D is perhaps TRBD1 (6 bases). The V and J ends lost 1 base and 4 bases respectively, with 11 bases between them. The CDR3 length is 15 residues. Germline V gene sequence: CDR1 SGHNT, CDR2 YYREEE (reference sequence). The CDR3 bases are TGTGCCAGCAGCTTGAGGGGGGGTAATAATGAAAAACTGTTTTTT. Translating gives CASSLRGGNNEKLFF.

As concerns this clone: This sample includes further DNA sequences coding for the same CDR3. CDR3 DNA: TGTGCCAGCAGTCTCGGGACTTACAATGAGCAGTTCTTC. Translating it yields CASSLGTYNEQFF. V and J are TRBV27 and TRBJ2-1, with a possible D match to TRBD2 (6 bases). Looked up from germline, CDR1 is MNHEY and CDR2 is SMNVEV (reference sequence). V lost 5 bases and J lost 4, with 9 bases in between. The CDR3 consists of 13 residues.

The chain couples TRBV2 to TRBJ1-5; no reliable D call. This CDR3 is built from 14 residues. CDR1 and CDR2 from the germline V gene are SNHLY and FYNNEI. V lost 0 bases, J lost 4 bases, and 7 bases lay in between. The CDR3 is CASSEAHINQPQHF. The CDR3 DNA follows: TGTGCCAGCAGTGAAGCACATATTAATCAGCCCCAGCATTTT.

Remarks on this clone: Other DNA sequences in the sample encode the same CDR3. V is TRBV6-4 and J is TRBJ2-2; D not resolved. The CDR3 covers 12 residues. The germline V and J ends were trimmed by 0 bases and 6 bases, with 2 bases remaining between them. Germline-derived CDR1 and CDR2 are MRHNA and SNTAGT. This CDR3 is CASSDSAGELFF. For the CDR3, the DNA is TGTGCCAGCAGTGACTCCGCCGGGGAGCTGTTTTTT.

This clone is a singleton in its sample. The DNA for the CDR3 is TGCGCCAGCAGCTTGTGGTTTGGACCCAAGAGCGATGAGCAGTTCTTC. Amino acid sequence: CASSLWFGPKSDEQFF. This chain joins TRBV5-1 and TRBJ2-1; no clear D. In germline, CDR1 is SGHRS, CDR2 YFSETQ. V dropped 1 base and J dropped 8 bases, with 19 bases sitting between them. The CDR3 contains 16 residues.

The chain carries TRBV9 and TRBJ2-7, with unresolved D. The CDR3 consists of 11 residues. Looked up from germline, CDR1 is SGDLS and CDR2 is YYNGEE. The ends were cut back, 3 bases at V and 5 bases at J, with 6 bases in the middle. CDR3 region: CASSGMDEQYF. The DNA of the CDR3 is TGTGCCAGCAGCGGCATGGACGAGCAGTACTTC.

The genes are TRBV7-8 and TRBJ2-1; D is perhaps TRBD1 (6 bases). This CDR3 has 14 amino acids. Germline V gene sequence: CDR1 SGHVS, CDR2 FQNEAQ. V dropped 5 bases and J dropped 4 bases, with 12 bases sitting between them. This CDR3 reads CASSHRVIYNEQFF. CDR3 DNA sequence: TGTGCCAGCAGCCACAGGGTAATTTACAATGAGCAGTTCTTC. Using reference TRBV7-8 and TRBJ2-1 for the parts outside the CDR3, the full variable domain is GAGVSQSPRYKVAKRGQDVALRCDPISGHVSLFWYQQALGQGPEFLTYFQNEAQLDKSGLPSDRFFAERPEGSVSTLKIQRTQQEDSAVYLCASSHRVIYNEQFFGPGTRLTVL.

V is TRBV5-1 and J is TRBJ2-1; TRBD2 agrees at 7 bases. The CDR3 is made up of 14 amino acids. With 4 bases clipped from V and 6 bases from J, the junction kept 7 bases outside the gene matches. Germline-derived CDR1 and CDR2 are SGHRS and YFSETQ. For the CDR3, the DNA is TGCGCCAGCAGCACCCGGGACTACCCCAATGAGCAGTTCTTC. It translates to CASSTRDYPNEQFF.

The rearrangement uses TRBV5-6 and TRBJ1-1; D unclear. CDR3 length equals 15 residues. CDR1 and CDR2 (germline): SGHDT, YYEEEE. Trimming cost V 1 base and J 7 bases, with 17 bases left between them. The CDR3 DNA sequence: TGTGCCAGCAGCTTGTTTGAGGGTCTAATAAATGAAGCTTTCTTT. It codes for CASSLFEGLINEAFF. The variable domain in full, completed from reference TRBV5-6 and TRBJ1-1, reads DAGVTQSPTHLIKTRGQQVTLRCSPKSGHDTVSWYQQALGQGPQFIFQYYEEEERQRGNFPDRFSGHQFPNYSSELNVNALLLGDSALYLCASSLFEGLINEAFFGQGTRLTVV.

The rearrangement uses TRBV5-5 and TRBJ2-7; the D gene is possibly TRBD1 (7 bases). The germline V gene encodes CDR1 SGHKS and CDR2 YYEKEE (reference sequence). This CDR3 comprises 15 residues. With 3 bases removed from V and 0 bases from J, the gap between germline ends came to 13 bases. CDR3 amino acids: CASSSRQGLSYEQYF. CDR3 DNA: TGTGCCAGCAGCTCAAGACAGGGACTCTCCTACGAGCAGTACTTC.

In this sample, this clone turned up once. V and J are TRBV10-3 and TRBJ2-7; TRBD2 matches at 10 bases. The junction had 15 bases not matched to a gene; V was cut back by 0 bases and J by 7 bases. Germline V gene lookup returns CDR1 ENHRY and CDR2 SYGVKD. This CDR3 comprises 18 residues. This chain's CDR3 is CAISESSGLAALRPEQYF. In nucleotides, the CDR3 is TGTGCCATCAGTGAGTCGTCCGGACTAGCGGCATTACGTCCGGAGCAGTACTTC.

This clone was detected only a few times. The chain joins TRBV11-2 to TRBJ1-1, with 10 nucleotides matching TRBD1. Germline V lookup: CDR1 SGHAT, CDR2 FQNNGV. The CDR3 spans 14 residues. V was pared by 6 bases and J by 4 bases, with 5 bases of the junction left unmatched. The chain's CDR3 is CASRPRTGGTEAFF. CDR3 in DNA: TGTGCCAGCAGGCCTCGGACAGGGGGCACTGAAGCTTTCTTT.

DNA for the CDR3: TGCGCCAGCAGCGGGGCACAGACTAGCACAGATACGCAGTATTTT. Translated, it gives CASSGAQTSTDTQYF. V usage is TRBV5-1 and J usage is TRBJ2-3, with a weak D call TRBD1 (5 bases). The V gene lost 4 bases and the J gene lost 0 bases, with 12 bases spanning the gap. The CDR3 loop spans 15 amino acids. Germline V CDR1 and CDR2: SGHRS, YFSETQ.

The rearrangement uses TRBV27 and TRBJ2-1; 14 bases match TRBD2. The CDR3 contains 17 residues. From germline, CDR1 is MNHEY and CDR2 SMNVEV (reference sequence). J was trimmed by 10 bases and V by 5 bases; bases with no gene match: 13. CDR3 residues: CASSARKTSGRGAEQFF. CDR3 DNA: TGTGCCAGCAGTGCACGGAAGACTAGCGGGAGGGGGGCGGAGCAGTTCTTC.

The gene calls are TRBV10-1 and TRBJ2-7; 9 nucleotides match TRBD2. The V segment lost 1 base and the J segment 0 bases; nucleotides outside the gene matches: 1. Germline lookup yields CDR1 WNHNN and CDR2 SYGVQD (reference sequence). CDR3 size: 15 residues. CDR3 nucleotides: TGCGCCAGCAGTGAGTTTAGCGGGAGCTCCTACGAGCAGTACTTC. It codes for CASSEFSGSSYEQYF.

This chain uses TRBV10-1 with TRBJ2-5; 14 positions agree with TRBD2. CDR3 size: 16 residues. The junction had 2 bases not matched to a gene; V was cut back by 2 bases and J by 3 bases. Germline V gives CDR1 WNHNN, CDR2 SYGVQD (reference sequence). Written as DNA, the CDR3 is TGCGCCAGCAGTGAGGGGACTAGCGGGAGTAAAGAGACCCAGTACTTC. Translation gives CASSEGTSGSKETQYF.

V gene TRBV7-3 combines with J gene TRBJ2-7; 8 positions match TRBD1. The V gene's germline CDR1 is SGHTA and CDR2 FQGTGA. The V and J ends lost 5 bases and 0 bases, in that order; junction bases with no gene match: 3. This CDR3 region has 14 residues. CDR3 in amino acids: CASSPTGGSYEQYF. DNA for the CDR3: TGTGCCAGCAGCCCTACAGGGGGCTCCTACGAGCAGTACTTC. The complete variable domain, with remaining parts taken from reference TRBV7-3 and TRBJ2-7, reads GAGVSQTPSNKVTEKGKYVELRCDPISGHTALYWYRQSLGQGPEFLIYFQGTGAADDSGLPNDRFFAVRPEGSVSTLKIQRTERGDSAVYLCASSPTGGSYEQYFGPGTRLTVT.

The chain has TRBV11-2 and TRBJ1-1, with no clear D. Germline CDR1 is SGHAT and CDR2 is FQNNGV. The CDR3 is made up of 12 amino acids. Trimming removed 8 bases at V and 3 bases at J, with 10 bases between. The CDR3 sequence: CASLTTDTEAFF. CDR3 DNA sequence: TGTGCCAGCTTGACGACGGACACTGAAGCTTTCTTT.

V and J are TRBV7-3 and TRBJ1-3; D is undetermined. The ends were cut back, 5 bases at V and 4 bases at J, with 9 bases in the middle. The CDR3 has 13 residues. Germline V gene sequence: CDR1 SGHTA, CDR2 FQGTGA. The CDR3 DNA follows: TGTGCCAGCAGCGATAGCCGCGGAAACACCATATATTTT. This codes for CASSDSRGNTIYF. The full variable domain, completed using reference TRBV7-3 and TRBJ1-3, is GAGVSQTPSNKVTEKGKYVELRCDPISGHTALYWYRQSLGQGPEFLIYFQGTGAADDSGLPNDRFFAVRPEGSVSTLKIQRTERGDSAVYLCASSDSRGNTIYFGEGSWLTVV.

The gene calls are TRBV7-3 and TRBJ2-5; a weak D match, TRBD2 (5 bases). V shed 1 base and J shed 5 bases, with 8 bases lying between them. The CDR3 consists of 13 residues. CDR1 is SGHTA and CDR2 is FQGTGA in the germline V gene. CDR3: CASSLIRDETQYF. CDR3 DNA: TGTGCCAGCAGCTTAATCCGGGATGAGACCCAGTACTTC.

This clone was seen more than once but under ten times. This sequence joins TRBV7-2 and TRBJ2-7, with D perhaps matching TRBD1 or TRBD2 (5 bases each). Looked up from germline, CDR1 is SGHTA and CDR2 is FQGNSA. Between the trimmed V and J ends, which lost 5 bases and 2 bases, there was a span of 10 bases. CDR3 length: 13 amino acids. CDR3 coding DNA: TGTGCCAGCAGCCCTCAGGGAGCCTACGAGCAGTACTTC. It codes for CASSPQGAYEQYF.

The V and J genes are TRBV27 and TRBJ2-3, with D possibly matching TRBD1 (6 bases). V lost 5 bases and J 5 bases, leaving 17 bases between the germline ends. The CDR3 is 15 amino acids. CDR1 MNHEY and CDR2 SMNVEV come from the germline V gene (reference sequence). The CDR3 reads CASSPVGGTLDTQYF. The CDR3 DNA reads as TGTGCCAGCAGTCCGGTAGGGGGTACCCTAGATACGCAGTATTTT.

This chain links TRBV7-2 with TRBJ2-6; D is uncertain. Germline CDR1 and CDR2: SGHTA and FQGNSA. This CDR3 comprises 17 residues. V lost 4 bases, J lost 2 bases, and 15 bases lay in between. Here the CDR3 reads CASSSYYSGAGANVLTF. CDR3 sequence (DNA): TGTGCCAGCAGCTCGTACTACAGTGGGGCTGGGGCCAACGTCCTGACTTTC.

A single count supports this clone. This chain joins TRBV7-6 and TRBJ2-7, with D tentatively TRBD2 (6 bases). V was clipped by 4 bases and J by 6 bases, with 13 bases between them. CDR1 and CDR2 (germline): SGHVS, FNYEAQ. The CDR3 length is 13 residues. CDR3 region: CASSSIAAGEQYF. DNA for the CDR3: TGTGCCAGCAGCTCGATAGCGGCAGGCGAGCAGTACTTC.

The chain links TRBV21-1 to TRBJ1-1. TRBV21-1 is assigned pseudogene status. The CDR3 runs 15 residues. CDR3 residues: CASSNSVLEDTEAFF. CDR3 bases: TGTGCCAGCAGCAACTCGGTTTTGGAGGACACTGAAGCTTTCTTT.